The 30 T cell receptor beta chains below come from one sample, sequenced in a study of T cell repertoires in cytomegalovirus infection. TCRdb reprocessed the reads via MiXCR and lists one record per CDR3 protein. Of about 89,000 distinct CDR3 sequences in the sample, approximately 32% were seen once. Their cognate antigens are unknown. Sample: CD8+ T cells from cultured PBMCs, taken from culture after CMV antigen stimulation. These receptor sequences come from a human donor in good health (CMV status not recorded). Some clones in this sample may be carry-over from other donors' samples.

The sample holds many counts of this clonotype. V gene TRBV7-9 combines with J gene TRBJ2-1; D uncertain. The V gene lost 4 bases and the J gene lost 5 bases, with 12 bases spanning the gap. The CDR3 has 14 residues. Germline V CDR1 and CDR2: SEHNR, FQNEAQ (reference sequence). The CDR3 region has the DNA TGTGCCAGCAGCTCATATGGGGTTCACAATGAGCAGTTCTTC. Its protein product is CASSSYGVHNEQFF.

This clonotype was found many times. The chain links TRBV12-3 or TRBV12-4 to TRBJ1-1; TRBD1 might be the D (6 bases). The CDR3 extends over 13 amino acids. V shed 4 bases and J shed 4 bases, with 10 bases lying between them. The CDR3 nucleotides read TGTGCCAGCAGTTGGACAGAGAGCACTGAAGCTTTCTTT. It specifies CASSWTESTEAFF.

The chain has TRBV20-1 and TRBJ1-2; no firm D call. The CDR3 has 12 residues. Germline values: CDR1 DFQATT, CDR2 SNEGSKA (reference sequence). Between the trimmed V and J ends, which lost 7 bases and 3 bases, there was a span of 12 bases. The DNA of the CDR3 is TGCAGTGGGGAAGGTGAGGACTATGGCTACACCTTC. This sequence encodes CSGEGEDYGYTF.

The genes are TRBV20-1 and TRBJ2-6; 11 nucleotides match TRBD1. The germline CDR1 and CDR2 sequences are DFQATT and SNEGSKA (reference sequence). The J segment lost 0 bases and the V segment lost 3 bases, leaving 10 bases of the junction unmatched. This CDR3 is built from 19 residues. The CDR3 DNA reads TGCAGTGCTAGGAATCCCGGGACAGGGGGTGTCTCTGGGGCCAACGTCCTGACTTTC. The encoded protein is CSARNPGTGGVSGANVLTF.

Remarks on this clonotype: A much larger clone is a single base away; this may be a read error. The rearrangement joins TRBV7-9 to TRBJ1-1; no reliable D call. The germline gives CDR1 SEHNR, CDR2 FQNEAQ (reference sequence). The length of the CDR3 is 14 residues. V lost 1 base and J lost 8, with 14 bases in between. Here the CDR3 DNA reads TGTGCCAGCAGCTTAGGGGTGGCAGAGCTCGAAGCTTTCTTT. Translation gives CASSLGVAELEAFF.

This clonotype occurred many times. The chain combines TRBV27 with TRBJ1-4; D remains ambiguous. Germline V gene lookup returns CDR1 MNHEY and CDR2 SMNVEV (reference sequence). The CDR3 runs to 14 residues. The V end was cut by 5 bases, the J end by 6 bases, with 13 bases between. The CDR3 sequence is CASSPTGSDEKLFF. CDR3 nucleotide sequence: TGTGCCAGCAGTCCCACGGGGTCCGATGAAAAACTGTTTTTT. Looking up the rest from reference TRBV27 and TRBJ1-4 gives the full variable domain: EAQVTQNPRYLITVTGKKLTVTCSQNMNHEYMSWYRQDPGLGLRQIYYSMNVEVTDKGDVPEGYKVSRKEKRNFPLILESPSPNQTSLYFCASSPTGSDEKLFFGSGTQLSVL.

This sequence joins TRBV7-2 and TRBJ1-4, with TRBD1 as a possible D gene (5 bases). Germline V gene lookup returns CDR1 SGHTA and CDR2 FQGNSA. Trimming cost V 1 base and J 5 bases, with 11 bases left between them. The length of the CDR3 is 15 residues. In DNA form, the CDR3 reads TGTGCCAGCAGCTTAGGACAGAAATCAAATGAAAAACTGTTTTTT. This translates into CASSLGQKSNEKLFF. Full variable domain (outside the CDR3, taken from reference TRBV7-2 and TRBJ1-4): GAGVSQSPSNKVTEKGKDVELRCDPISGHTALYWYRQSLGQGLEFLIYFQGNSAPDKSGLPSDRFSAERTGGSVSTLTIQRTQQEDSAVYLCASSLGQKSNEKLFFGSGTQLSVL.

This clonotype was seen repeatedly, ten times or more. The chain couples TRBV4-1 to TRBJ2-5, with TRBD1 identical over 9 bases. With 4 bases clipped from V and 8 bases from J, the junction kept 11 bases outside the gene matches. Per the germline V gene, CDR1 is MGHRA and CDR2 is YSYEKL. The CDR3 has 15 amino acids. Here the CDR3 reads CASSRHRDRVSTQYF. The CDR3, as DNA: TGCGCCAGCAGCCGACACCGGGACAGGGTTTCAACCCAGTACTTC.

This clonotype has ten or more counts. The CDR3 spells CASSFWGGGTYEQYF. The CDR3 bases are TGTGCCAGCAGCTTTTGGGGAGGGGGGACCTACGAGCAGTACTTC. V usage is TRBV7-2 and J usage is TRBJ2-7; TRBD2 is a possible D gene (7 bases). The V end was cut by 3 bases, the J end by 2 bases, with 14 bases between. CDR3 length: 15 amino acids. Per germline, CDR1 SGHTA and CDR2 FQGNSA.

This clonotype was seen a handful of times. This CDR3 reads CASSPAGSGADTQYF. CDR3 in DNA: TGTGCCAGCAGCCCTGCGGGGAGTGGGGCAGATACGCAGTATTTT. The chain recombines TRBV7-9 with TRBJ2-3; tentatively, D is TRBD2 (6 bases). The V end was cut by 5 bases, the J end by 4 bases, with 16 bases between. The CDR3 contains 15 residues. Germline CDR1 is SEHNR and CDR2 is FQNEAQ (reference sequence). Full variable domain (missing parts from reference TRBV7-9 and TRBJ2-3): DTGVSQNPRHKITKRGQNVTFRCDPISEHNRLYWYRQTLGQGPEFLTYFQNEAQLEKSRLLSDRFSAERPKGSFSTLEIQRTEQGDSAMYLCASSPAGSGADTQYFGPGTRLTVL.

This clonotype was recorded at least ten times. The V call is TRBV6-6, the J call TRBJ1-1; weak D call: TRBD1 (6 bases). The CDR3 sequence is 14 residues long. Germline lookup yields CDR1 MNHNY and CDR2 SVGAGI (reference sequence). The V gene lost 5 bases and the J gene lost 4 bases, with 14 bases spanning the gap. The chain's CDR3 is CASSRRGGGTEAFF. CDR3 sequence (DNA): TGTGCCAGCAGTCGCAGGGGAGGTGGCACTGAAGCTTTCTTT.

The chain links TRBV5-6 to TRBJ1-1, with D maybe TRBD1 (6 bases). CDR3 size: 15 residues. Trimming pared 4 bases from V and 2 bases from J, leaving 15 bases between. Germline CDR1 SGHDT, CDR2 YYEEEE. This chain's CDR3 is CASSLARGPNTEAFF. The DNA of the CDR3 is TGTGCCAGCAGCCTGGCCCGGGGGCCCAACACTGAAGCTTTCTTT.

In its sample, this clonotype is medium-sized. V gene TRBV27 combines with J gene TRBJ1-5, with a tentative D call TRBD1 (6 bases). Per the germline V gene, CDR1 is MNHEY and CDR2 is SMNVEV (reference sequence). V was pared by 6 bases and J by 4 bases, with 13 bases between. The CDR3 covers 14 residues. CDR3 nucleotides: TGTGCCAGCAGCCCTGGGGGGACAAATCAGCCCCAGCATTTT. It codes for CASSPGGTNQPQHF.

The V gene is TRBV20-1, the J gene TRBJ2-1; 12 bases are shared with TRBD2. The CDR3 has 17 residues. Germline V gives CDR1 DFQATT, CDR2 SNEGSKA (reference sequence). Germline trimming cut 5 bases from V and 2 bases from J; bases unmatched to any gene: 10. The CDR3 here is CSARLLAGGVPYNEQFF. DNA for the CDR3: TGCAGTGCTCGACTACTAGCGGGGGGCGTTCCCTACAATGAGCAGTTCTTC.

This clonotype came up a few times. The chain combines TRBV12-3 or TRBV12-4 with TRBJ1-2; tentative D call: TRBD1 (6 bases). CDR3 size: 13 residues. Trimming left V 6 bases short and J 4 bases short, with 12 bases between. The CDR3 bases are TGTGCCAGCAGCTGGGGGGCGGGCTATGGCTACACCTTC. This gives the protein CASSWGAGYGYTF.

This clonotype was observed a single time. The chain carries TRBV2 and TRBJ2-7, with 8 positions matching TRBD1. Germline V gene data show CDR1 as SNHLY and CDR2 as FYNNEI. CDR3 length: 17 amino acids. V was clipped by 5 bases and J by 6 bases; unmatched bases: 18. The CDR3 reads CASSSDPDRALPGEQYF. The CDR3 DNA reads as TGTGCCAGCAGTTCTGACCCGGACAGGGCCCTACCGGGCGAGCAGTACTTC.

This clonotype came up many times. This chain uses TRBV7-2 with TRBJ1-3; tentative D call: TRBD1 (5 bases). The CDR3 totals 17 residues. The germline V gene has CDR1 SGHTA and CDR2 FQGNSA. Trimming removed 1 base at V and 4 bases at J, with 17 bases between. The CDR3 nucleotides are TGTGCCAGCAGCTTAGTCGGGGCGAAAGCCTCGGGAAACACCATATATTTT. Its translation is CASSLVGAKASGNTIYF.

This chain connects TRBV19 to TRBJ2-1; D might be TRBD1 or TRBD2, each matching 6 bases. The CDR3 runs to 13 residues. Germline lookup yields CDR1 LNHDA and CDR2 SQIVND (reference sequence). V dropped 1 base and J dropped 10 bases, with 11 bases sitting between them. The CDR3 nucleotides are TGTGCCAGTAGTATAGGGGGGGCGGTCGAGCAGTTCTTC. Translating gives CASSIGGAVEQFF.

The rearrangement links TRBV7-2 to TRBJ2-5, with 9 bases lining up with TRBD2. CDR1 SGHTA and CDR2 FQGNSA come from the germline V gene. J was trimmed by 4 bases and V by 3 bases; bases with no gene match: 12. This CDR3 contains 17 residues. Written as DNA, the CDR3 is TGTGCCAGCAGCTTGGAGGCGGCGGCGGGGGGGCGAGAGACCCAGTACTTC. It is translated as CASSLEAAAGGRETQYF.

The chain combines TRBV7-2 with TRBJ2-1; D is uncertain. Germline values: CDR1 SGHTA, CDR2 FQGNSA. V lost 5 bases and J lost 0, with 11 bases in between. CDR3 length equals 15 residues. The CDR3 here is CASSITGNSYNEQFF. CDR3 nucleotide sequence: TGTGCCAGCAGCATCACCGGAAACTCCTACAATGAGCAGTTCTTC. The variable domain in full, completed from reference TRBV7-2 and TRBJ2-1, reads GAGVSQSPSNKVTEKGKDVELRCDPISGHTALYWYRQSLGQGLEFLIYFQGNSAPDKSGLPSDRFSAERTGGSVSTLTIQRTQQEDSAVYLCASSITGNSYNEQFFGPGTRLTVL.

This clonotype appeared a few times. The rearrangement uses TRBV7-9 and TRBJ1-1, with 11 nucleotides matching TRBD1. The CDR3 extends over 15 amino acids. Losses at the gene ends were 3 bases for V and 6 bases for J; bases not matched to a gene: 6. The germline V gene encodes CDR1 SEHNR and CDR2 FQNEAQ (reference sequence). The CDR3 sequence: CASSLWGQGDAEAFF. The CDR3 bases are TGTGCCAGCAGCTTGTGGGGACAGGGGGACGCTGAAGCTTTCTTT. Based on the CDR3 plus reference TRBV7-9 and TRBJ1-1, the full variable domain is DTGVSQNPRHKITKRGQNVTFRCDPISEHNRLYWYRQTLGQGPEFLTYFQNEAQLEKSRLLSDRFSAERPKGSFSTLEIQRTEQGDSAMYLCASSLWGQGDAEAFFGQGTRLTVV.

The chain combines TRBV6-1 with TRBJ2-7; D is unclear. In germline, CDR1 is MNHNS, CDR2 SASEGT. CDR3 length: 13 amino acids. V dropped 2 bases and J dropped 7 bases, with 12 bases sitting between them. The CDR3, as DNA: TGTGCCAGCAGTGAATGGGATATCCGAGAGCAGTACTTC. It yields the protein CASSEWDIREQYF.

The table lists this clonotype with a few counts. The rearrangement uses TRBV6-5 and TRBJ2-1; 7 bases match TRBD1. The J segment lost 2 bases and the V segment lost 5 bases, leaving 6 bases of the junction unmatched. Germline V lookup: CDR1 MNHEY, CDR2 SVGAGI. The CDR3 totals 15 residues. The CDR3 loop is CASSATGTAYNEQFF. CDR3 coding DNA: TGTGCCAGCAGTGCTACCGGGACAGCCTACAATGAGCAGTTCTTC.

This clonotype was observed at least ten times. The genes are TRBV6-5 and TRBJ1-2; 11 bases fit TRBD1. The CDR3 length is 14 residues. V lost 0 bases, J lost 7 bases, and 1 base stayed unmatched. From germline, CDR1 is MNHEY and CDR2 SVGAGI. The CDR3 here is CASSYSGTGGGYTF. The CDR3 DNA is TGTGCCAGCAGTTACTCTGGGACAGGGGGTGGCTACACCTTC.

The chain joins TRBV9 to TRBJ2-3, with 7 positions matching TRBD2. Trimming cost V 7 bases and J 1 base; bases outside gene matches: 6. The CDR3 has 14 residues. In germline, CDR1 is SGDLS, CDR2 YYNGEE. CDR3 bases: TGTGCCAGCCAAGAGCGGGGTGGCACAGATACGCAGTATTTT. Translation gives CASQERGGTDTQYF.

V usage is TRBV7-9 and J usage is TRBJ1-1, with D unresolved. In germline, CDR1 is SEHNR, CDR2 FQNEAQ (reference sequence). CDR3 length: 14 residues. The germline V and J ends were trimmed by 6 bases and 4 bases, with 15 bases remaining between them. The CDR3: CASREWAFGTEAFF. The CDR3 DNA sequence: TGTGCCAGCAGGGAGTGGGCCTTCGGCACTGAAGCTTTCTTT.

Only a few counts were recorded for this clonotype. The CDR3 DNA follows: TGTGCCAGCAGGATCACCCGGGGGACCTACTCTGGAAACACCATATATTTT. This sequence encodes CASRITRGTYSGNTIYF. V usage is TRBV7-3 and J usage is TRBJ1-3, with a weak D call TRBD1 (5 bases). Trimming left V 6 bases short and J 0 bases short, with 18 bases between. The CDR3 sequence is 17 residues long. CDR1 SGHTA and CDR2 FQGTGA come from the germline V gene.

The chain recombines TRBV3-1 with TRBJ2-1; weak D call: TRBD2 (7 bases). Germline V gene data show CDR1 as LGHDT and CDR2 as YNNKEL (reference sequence). V lost 2 bases and J 7 bases, leaving 21 bases between the germline ends. The CDR3 length is 17 residues. CDR3 loop: CASSQLTGGRAGNEQFF. In nucleotides, the CDR3 is TGTGCCAGCAGCCAACTCACCGGGGGGCGGGCGGGGAATGAGCAGTTCTTC.

This clonotype was recorded at least ten times. The gene calls are TRBV6-5 and TRBJ2-1; no clear D. The CDR3 is 12 residues long. Germline V gives CDR1 MNHEY, CDR2 SVGAGI. The germline V and J ends were trimmed by 0 bases and 6 bases, with 3 bases remaining between them. CDR3 coding DNA: TGTGCCAGCAGTTACTCCATCAATGAGCAGTTCTTC. Translation: CASSYSINEQFF.

This clonotype was recorded at least ten times. The chain joins TRBV4-1 to TRBJ1-1, with 8 bases matching TRBD1. The CDR3 is made up of 15 amino acids. Germline assignment: CDR1 MGHRA and CDR2 YSYEKL. V lost 3 bases and J lost 0; bases outside the gene matches: 3. As DNA, the CDR3 is TGCGCCAGCAGCCACCGGACAGGGATGAACACTGAAGCTTTCTTT. Protein sequence: CASSHRTGMNTEAFF.